The clone carrying this T cell receptor (beta chain) was counted a few times. The authors' processing: Reference gene primer amplification gave nucleated cell count estimates. Some clones are missing from TCRdb's copy, which holds only in-frame ones; the method was immunoSEQ multiplex PCR. That table supplies the V and J calls and clone size; D and trimming were determined from the DNA. The sample holds 250,000 to 350,000 clones, around 88% seen once. This entry is derived from a study of blood T cell repertoires in COVID-19. Study as a whole: From the United States, Italy and Spain came samples of acute and convalescent COVID-19. Sources were T cells, B-cell-depleted T cells, or PBMCs; the material itself was cDNA or gDNA.

CDR3 length: 15 residues. CDR1 and CDR2 from the germline V gene are LNHDA and SQIVND (reference sequence). The V and J ends lost 1 base and 2 bases respectively, with 11 bases between them. The sequencing input was peripheral blood. The chain combines TRBV19 with TRBJ1-1; no clear D gene. This TCR came from a woman in her twenties or thirties who had recovered from COVID-19. CDR3 region: CASSIASSVNTEAFF. CDR3 DNA: TGTGCCAGTAGTATAGCATCAAGCGTCAACACTGAAGCTTTCTTT.